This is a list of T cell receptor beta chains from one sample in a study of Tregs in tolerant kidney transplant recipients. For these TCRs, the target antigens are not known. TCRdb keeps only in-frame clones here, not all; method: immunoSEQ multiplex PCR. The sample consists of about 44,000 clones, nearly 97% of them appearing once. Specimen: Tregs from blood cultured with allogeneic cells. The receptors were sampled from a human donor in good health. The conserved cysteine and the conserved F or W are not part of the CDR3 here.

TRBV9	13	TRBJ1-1	ASSAMTGANTEAF
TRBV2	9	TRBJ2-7	ASFSTTDGI
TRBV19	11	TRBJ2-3	ASSIWATDTQY
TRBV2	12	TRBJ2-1	ASKRGATYNEQF
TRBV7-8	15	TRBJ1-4	ASSSGQVPAKEKKLF
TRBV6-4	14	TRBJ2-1	ASSSTGLAAYNEQF
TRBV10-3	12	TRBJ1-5	AISPDRAYQPQH
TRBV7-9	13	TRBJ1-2	ASSLAWDGPYGYT
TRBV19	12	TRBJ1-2	ASSPHRGVYGYT
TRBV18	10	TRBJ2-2	ASVRVSGELF
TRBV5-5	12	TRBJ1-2	ASSFGGQDYGYT
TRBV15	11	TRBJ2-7	ATRLQGSYEQY
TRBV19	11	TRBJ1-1	ASSIAQGTEAF
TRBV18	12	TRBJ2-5	ASSPRGQGETQY
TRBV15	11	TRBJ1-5	ATSRDAVRPQH
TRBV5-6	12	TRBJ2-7	ASSVTGFSYEQY
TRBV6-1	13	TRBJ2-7	ASSEAGTDSYEQY
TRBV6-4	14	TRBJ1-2	ASRHDDRGHRYGYT
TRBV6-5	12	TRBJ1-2	ASTRGGANYGYT
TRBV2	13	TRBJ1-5	ASSVSRTAWQPQH
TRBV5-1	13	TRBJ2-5	ASSPQDRAQETQY
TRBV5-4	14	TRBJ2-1	ASSLGGASSYNEQF
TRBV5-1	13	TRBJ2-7	ASSLVQGGPYEQY
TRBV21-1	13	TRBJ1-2	ASSKEVGAKGGYT
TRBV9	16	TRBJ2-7	ASSVGGNSGKWGYEQY
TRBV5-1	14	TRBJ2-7	ASSLVGQPVGYEQY
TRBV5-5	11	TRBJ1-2	ASTGGLFTGYT
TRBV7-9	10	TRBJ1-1	ASSTIVTEAF
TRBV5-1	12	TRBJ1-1	ASSLVGQGVTAF
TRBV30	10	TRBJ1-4	AGRVFNEKLF
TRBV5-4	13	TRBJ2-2	ASSFPTGRTGELF
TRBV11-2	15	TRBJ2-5	ASSFGVGQGPQETQY
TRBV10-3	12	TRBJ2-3	AISEPGGTDTQY
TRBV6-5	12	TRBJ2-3	ASGRDRSTDTQY
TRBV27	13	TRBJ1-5	ASSRTWEGNQPQH
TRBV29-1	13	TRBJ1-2	SVGSGSPFWYGYT
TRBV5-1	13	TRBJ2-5	ASSRTGPLQETQY
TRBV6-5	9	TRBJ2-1	ASSSTGEQF
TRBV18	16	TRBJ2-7	ASSPLPPRAGSSYEQY
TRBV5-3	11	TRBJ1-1	ARSLLGNTEAF
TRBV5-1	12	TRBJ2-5	ASSTGLAEETQY
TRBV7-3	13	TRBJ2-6	ASREINSGANVLT
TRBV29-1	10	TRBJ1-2	SAQTANYGYT
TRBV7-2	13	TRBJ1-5	ASSLALGENQPQH
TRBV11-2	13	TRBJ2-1	ASSPGTSGFDEQF
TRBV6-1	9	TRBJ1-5	ASSGVQPQH
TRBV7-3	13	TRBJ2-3	ASSLAGGGQSTQY
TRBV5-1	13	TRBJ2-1	ASSPGTGGYNEQF
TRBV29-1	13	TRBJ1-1	SVDRGRGKDTEAF
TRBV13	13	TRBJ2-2	ASRRGSTGTGELF
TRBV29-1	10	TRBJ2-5	SVETAQETQY